This T cell receptor beta chain was sequenced for a study of T cell changes during pregnancy in multiple sclerosis. TCRdb keeps only in-frame clones here, not all; method: immunoSEQ multiplex PCR. The table records around 69,000 clones, more than 75% of them present only once. Trimming left V 3 bases short and J 4 bases short, with 15 bases between. This CDR3 contains 15 residues. Germline V gives CDR1 SGHTA, CDR2 FQGTGA. The receptor's source is a female donor with multiple sclerosis, enrolled in a pregnancy study. The chain joins TRBV7-3 to TRBJ2-5; tentatively, D is TRBD2 (7 bases). This specimen was peripheral blood, taken in the third trimester of pregnancy. CDR3 nucleotides: TGTGCCAGCAGCTTCAACCGGGGGGCGGGAGAGACCCAGTACTTC. This sequence encodes CASSFNRGAGETQYF.